This T cell receptor beta chain was sequenced during a study of blood T cell repertoires in COVID-19. In the study overall: Italy, Spain and the United States were the sources of the convalescent and acute COVID-19 samples. T cells, B-cell-depleted T cells, or PBMCs supplied cDNA or gDNA.

The trim removed 1 base at V and 6 bases at J, leaving 10 bases unmatched. The CDR3 has 16 residues. CDR1 and CDR2 from the germline V gene are SGHTA and FQGNSA. Original methodology: Estimated nucleated cell counts came from reference gene primer amplification. The protocol was immunoSEQ multiplex PCR, while the TCRdb copy is restricted to in-frame clones and leaves out a portion. Clonal size and the V and J genes are those of that table, whereas D and trimming came from the DNA. The data hold 200,000 or so clones, with about four fifths observed a single time. The V gene is TRBV7-2, the J gene TRBJ2-7, with 9 bases aligning to TRBD2. The sequencing sample was made of peripheral blood. The TCR originated in a woman older than 75 with acute or convalescent COVID-19. The DNA for the CDR3 is TGTGCCAGCAGCTTAGTGGCTAGCGGGGCCTGGGGCGAGCAGTACTTC. It encodes CASSLVASGAWGEQYF.